These 27 T cell receptor beta chains came from one sample sequenced in a study of identical twins. TCRdb re-called the 5' RACE reads with MiXCR, one entry per CDR3 protein. Here the sample spans hundreds of thousands of distinct CDR3 sequences, approximately 6.8% being singletons. These data also formed part of another study, on yellow fever vaccine responses in identical twins.

Sequences were obtained from CD8+ T cells sorted from blood. These receptors were taken from a woman aged 18 to 35 in good health.

In regard to this clonotype: This sequence may be a read error, since a much larger clone differs from it by one base. CDR3 in DNA: TGTACCAGCAGCTTTGGGGGGGGGAACACTGAAGCTTTCTTT. Encoded protein: CTSSFGGGNTEAFF. The V gene is TRBV7-6, the J gene TRBJ1-1; TRBD1 is a possible D gene (5 bases). The CDR3 spans 14 residues. Germline CDR1 and CDR2: SGHVS and FNYEAQ.

Ten or more counts support this clonotype. The chain has TRBV28 and TRBJ1-2, with a tentative D call TRBD1 (5 bases). Germline CDR1 reads MDHEN; CDR2 reads SYDVKM. The CDR3 length is 13 residues. Trimming took off 7 bases at V and 5 bases at J, with 14 bases between the two ends. The CDR3: CASTTGLLYGYTF. The CDR3 coding sequence is TGTGCCAGCACCACGGGACTGCTATATGGCTACACCTTC.

This clonotype was counted between two and nine times. The chain is built from TRBV28 and TRBJ2-1; 11 bases map to TRBD2. Germline values: CDR1 MDHEN, CDR2 SYDVKM. V shed 6 bases and J 9 bases; nucleotides not matched to a gene: 4. The CDR3 is 13 residues long. The CDR3 nucleotides are TGTGCCAGCAGCCACGGACTAGCGGGTGAGCAGTTCTTC. This codes for CASSHGLAGEQFF.

Many counts were recorded for this clonotype. The genes are TRBV4-1 and TRBJ2-7; D is unclear. CDR1 and CDR2 from the germline V gene are MGHRA and YSYEKL. The CDR3 extends over 17 amino acids. Trimming cost V 0 bases and J 2 bases, with 17 bases left between them. CDR3 in amino acids: CASSQDLGWLTTYEQYF. Written as DNA, the CDR3 is TGCGCCAGCAGCCAAGATTTGGGGTGGTTGACAACCTACGAGCAGTACTTC.

In its sample, this clonotype was seen many times. The gene calls are TRBV12-3 or TRBV12-4 and TRBJ2-2; 10 bases map to TRBD2. V shed 2 bases, J shed 5 bases, and the junction held 5 bases outside the gene matches. The CDR3 runs 16 residues. CDR3 in amino acids: CASSLSSGGGTGELFF. The CDR3 DNA sequence: TGTGCCAGCAGTTTATCTAGCGGGGGAGGGACCGGGGAGCTGTTTTTT.

This clonotype turned up a few times. V is TRBV6-1 and J is TRBJ2-1, with a possible D match to TRBD1 (6 bases). This CDR3 region has 15 residues. V dropped 7 bases and J dropped 5 bases, with 18 bases sitting between them. Germline V gives CDR1 MNHNS, CDR2 SASEGT. CDR3 nucleotide sequence: TGTGCCAGCACCGACCTAAGGGACACGCACAATGAGCAGTTCTTC. It codes for CASTDLRDTHNEQFF.

CDR3 DNA sequence: TGTGCCAGCAGTTTAGGGGGGGTCTGGCAGTTCTTC. It translates to CASSLGGVWQFF. The V call is TRBV12-3 or TRBV12-4, the J call TRBJ2-1; D perhaps matches TRBD2 (6 bases). V was cut by 1 base and J by 12 bases, with 10 bases left in between. CDR3 length equals 12 residues.

The count of this clonotype is one. The V and J genes are TRBV7-6 and TRBJ2-5; 8 bases map to TRBD2. J was trimmed by 0 bases and V by 2 bases; bases with no gene match: 5. CDR3 size: 16 residues. The germline CDR1 and CDR2 sequences are SGHVS and FNYEAQ. The DNA of the CDR3 is TGTGCCAGCAGCTTACTTTTGACTAGCGACCAAGAGACCCAGTACTTC. Translation gives CASSLLLTSDQETQYF.

This clonotype was found a few times. V gene TRBV20-1 combines with J gene TRBJ2-1; TRBD2 matches 7 bases. The V gene end was trimmed by 1 base and the J gene end by 5 bases; junction bases not matched to a gene: 5. CDR3 size: 14 residues. The V gene's germline CDR1 is DFQATT and CDR2 SNEGSKA (reference sequence). CDR3 protein: CSARVAGVDNEQFF. The CDR3 DNA reads TGCAGTGCTAGAGTCGCGGGGGTGGACAATGAGCAGTTCTTC.

This clonotype was counted only a few times. The chain joins TRBV4-1 to TRBJ2-7; TRBD1 is a possible D gene (6 bases). CDR1 and CDR2 from the germline V gene are MGHRA and YSYEKL. The CDR3 extends over 14 amino acids. Trimming took off 1 base at V and 3 bases at J, with 10 bases between the two ends. CDR3 DNA sequence: TGCGCCAGCAGCCAAGGTATAGGGGGCTACGAGCAGTACTTC. Translated: CASSQGIGGYEQYF.

This clonotype was detected only a few times. A read error may produce the germline difference seen at one junction end. J is TRBJ2-2 and V is TRBV7-9; 10 nucleotides line up with TRBD1. The CDR3 consists of 15 residues. From germline, CDR1 is SEHNR and CDR2 FQNEAQ (reference sequence). The CDR3 sequence is CAGSDGQGGPGELFF. The CDR3 nucleotides read TGTGCCGGCAGCGACGGACAGGGGGGGCCCGGGGAGCTGTTTTTT.

This clonotype was seen repeatedly, ten times or more. V usage is TRBV4-1 and J usage is TRBJ2-1, with 9 bases fitting TRBD2. Per the germline V gene, CDR1 is MGHRA and CDR2 is YSYEKL. The J segment lost 4 bases and the V segment lost 2 bases, leaving 18 bases of the junction unmatched. The CDR3 has 20 amino acids. CDR3: CASSQYPPPLAGVQYNEQFF. CDR3 coding DNA: TGCGCCAGCAGCCAATACCCACCCCCGTTAGCGGGGGTTCAGTACAATGAGCAGTTCTTC.

The sample holds a few counts of this clonotype. V is TRBV9 and J is TRBJ2-3; the D is unclear. Deletions cut 4 bases from V and 1 base from J, with 7 bases between. Germline CDR1 and CDR2: SGDLS and YYNGEE. The CDR3 is made up of 13 amino acids. The CDR3 DNA sequence: TGTGCCAGCAGCCCCTGGGGCACAGATACGCAGTATTTT. It is translated as CASSPWGTDTQYF.

The rearrangement uses TRBV12-3 or TRBV12-4 and TRBJ1-1, with D unclear. The CDR3 spans 14 residues. V was trimmed by 5 bases and J by 6 bases, leaving 16 bases between them. CDR3 sequence (DNA): TGTGCCAGCAGTCCACCCAACAGCGCTGCTGAAGCTTTCTTT. Translated: CASSPPNSAAEAFF.

This clonotype has a count of ten or more. The chain carries TRBV14 and TRBJ2-3; 7 bases map to TRBD2. Germline CDR1 SGHDN, CDR2 FVKESK. This CDR3 is built from 16 residues. J was trimmed by 2 bases and V by 0 bases; bases with no gene match: 5. The CDR3 is CASSQDTGGSTDTQYF. The CDR3 DNA follows: TGTGCCAGCAGCCAAGATACGGGAGGTTCCACAGATACGCAGTATTTT.

The V gene is TRBV12-3 or TRBV12-4, the J gene TRBJ2-1; TRBD1 matches 9 bases. The J segment lost 12 bases and the V segment lost 7 bases, leaving 7 bases of the junction unmatched. CDR3 length: 12 residues. The CDR3 spells CASTGDREAQFF. In DNA, the CDR3 is TGTGCCAGCACCGGGGACAGGGAAGCGCAGTTCTTC.

This clonotype was seen at least ten times. The chain combines TRBV20-1 with TRBJ2-1, with 10 nucleotides matching TRBD2. CDR1 is DFQATT and CDR2 is SNEGSKA in the germline V gene (reference sequence). The V gene end was trimmed by 0 bases and the J gene end by 3 bases; junction bases not matched to a gene: 5. The CDR3 extends over 16 amino acids. CDR3 sequence: CSARDHLAGDYNEQFF. CDR3 nucleotides: TGCAGTGCTAGAGACCACCTAGCGGGAGACTACAATGAGCAGTTCTTC.

The table lists this clonotype with many counts. The chain links TRBV6-1 to TRBJ1-5; the D gene is possibly TRBD1 (6 bases). The length of the CDR3 is 16 residues. Trimming took off 3 bases at V and 4 bases at J, with 16 bases between the two ends. Germline V lookup: CDR1 MNHNS, CDR2 SASEGT. CDR3 nucleotide sequence: TGTGCCAGCAGTGAGGCGGTCAGGGGAGAAAATCAGCCCCAGCATTTT. The encoded protein is CASSEAVRGENQPQHF.

This clonotype was recorded many times. V usage is TRBV15 and J usage is TRBJ2-2; D not resolved. Trimming took off 2 bases at V and 0 bases at J, with 10 bases between the two ends. CDR3 length equals 16 residues. Germline V gene data show CDR1 as LNHNV and CDR2 as YYDKDF (reference sequence). The CDR3: CATSRIGEANTGELFF. The CDR3 nucleotides are TGTGCCACCAGCAGAATTGGGGAAGCGAACACCGGGGAGCTGTTTTTT. Based on the CDR3 plus reference TRBV15 and TRBJ2-2, the full variable domain is DAMVIQNPRYQVTQFGKPVTLSCSQTLNHNVMYWYQQKSSQAPKLLFHYYDKDFNNEADTPDNFQSRRPNTSFCFLDIRSPGLGDTAMYLCATSRIGEANTGELFFGEGSRLTVL.

The sample holds many counts of this clonotype. The V call is TRBV29-1, the J call TRBJ2-1; 12 bases are a match to TRBD2. Trimming removed 1 base from V and 3 bases from J; junction bases left unmatched: 7. This CDR3 is 17 amino acids long. Germline V gene lookup returns CDR1 SQVTM and CDR2 ANQGSEA. CDR3 in DNA: TGCAGCGTTGAAGGACTAGCGGGAGAGTCAAGCTACAATGAGCAGTTCTTC. Encoded protein: CSVEGLAGESSYNEQFF.

This clonotype was seen only a few times. Its ends do not fully match the called genes, so a read error is possible. V usage is TRBV10-3 and J usage is TRBJ2-7; possible D gene TRBD1, 6 bases. CDR3 length: 13 amino acids. Germline V CDR1 and CDR2: ENHRY, SYGVKD. The CDR3 sequence: CAISDRSSYEQYF. In DNA form, the CDR3 reads TGTGCCATAAGTGACAGGAGCTCCTACGAGCAGTACTTC.

The CDR3: CASSLGLGGPYEQYF. Written as DNA, the CDR3 is TGTGCCAGCAGCTTAGGTCTGGGGGGGCCCTACGAGCAGTACTTC. V and J are TRBV13 and TRBJ2-7; D possibly corresponds to TRBD2 (7 bases). The V end lost 0 bases, the J end lost 2 bases, and 11 bases lay between the germline ends. Germline V lookup: CDR1 PRHDT, CDR2 FYEKMQ (reference sequence). The CDR3 has 15 residues.

This clonotype was seen only a few times. The CDR3 loop reads CASSPRTGASYEQYF. The CDR3 region has the DNA TGTGCCAGCAGCCCGCGAACAGGGGCCTCCTACGAGCAGTACTTC. The chain combines TRBV7-9 with TRBJ2-7; 7 positions agree with TRBD1. The J segment lost 0 bases and the V segment lost 5 bases, leaving 7 bases of the junction unmatched. The germline V gene has CDR1 SEHNR and CDR2 FQNEAQ (reference sequence). The CDR3 covers 15 residues.

The genes are TRBV18 and TRBJ1-1, with TRBD1 matching over 7 bases. V trimming: 5 bases; J trimming: 5 bases; junction bases outside the gene matches: 8. The CDR3 sequence is 14 residues long. Germline CDR1 KGHSH, CDR2 LQKENI. The CDR3 sequence is CASSDQGVGTEAFF. The CDR3 nucleotides read TGTGCCAGCTCAGACCAGGGGGTTGGTACTGAAGCTTTCTTT.

This clonotype was detected ten times or more. V and J are TRBV4-1 and TRBJ2-5; TRBD2 aligns across 7 bases. V dropped 0 bases and J dropped 5; count of bases not matched to a gene: 12. The CDR3 consists of 17 residues. CDR1 is MGHRA and CDR2 is YSYEKL in the germline V gene. DNA for the CDR3: TGCGCCAGCAGCCAAGATCAGAGAACTAGCGACGGGGAGACCCAGTACTTC. It codes for CASSQDQRTSDGETQYF.

This clonotype was detected many times. The V call is TRBV12-3 or TRBV12-4, the J call TRBJ2-3; TRBD2 might be the D (5 bases). V shed 3 bases and J shed 4 bases, with 8 bases lying between them. This CDR3 has 13 amino acids. The CDR3 loop reads CASSFMEADTQYF. The CDR3 region has the DNA TGTGCCAGCAGTTTTATGGAGGCAGATACGCAGTATTTT.

This clonotype has more than one count but fewer than ten. The chain's CDR3 is CSARDSLIDEQYF. The CDR3 bases are TGCAGTGCTAGAGATTCTCTGATCGACGAGCAGTACTTC. The V gene is TRBV20-1, the J gene TRBJ2-7; D not certain. This CDR3 has 13 residues. The V gene lost 0 bases and the J gene lost 5 bases, with 11 bases spanning the gap. The V gene's germline CDR1 is DFQATT and CDR2 SNEGSKA (reference sequence).